Shown below are 24 T cell receptor beta chains from a single sample sequenced in a study of post-analysis software for immune sequencing data. Study-level points and caveats: TRBV5-6, TRBV5-1 and TRBV20-1 were among roughly 5 TRBV segments more frequent in patients than controls.

These receptors are not linked to any known antigen. Unique molecular identifiers were carried by the TCR beta cDNA libraries. A single record per CDR3 protein comes from TCRdb applying MiXCR to the PCR reads. The sample has some 700,000 distinct CDR3 sequences, 59% seen once. The sequenced sample consisted of blood. Receptors originate from a girl aged 2-10 years with multiple sclerosis.

Note on this clonotype: A junction boundary mismatches the germline segment, possibly from a read error. The chain has TRBV5-1 and TRBJ1-1; TRBD1 might be the D (5 bases). Germline values: CDR1 SGHRS, CDR2 YFSETQ. CDR3 length: 13 residues. In nucleotides, the CDR3 is TGTGCCAGCAGCTTAGACAGCGGCACTGAAGCTTTCTTT. It translates to CASSLDSGTEAFF. Using reference TRBV5-1 and TRBJ1-1 for the parts outside the CDR3, the full variable domain is KAGVTQTPRYLIKTRGQQVTLSCSPISGHRSVSWYQQTPGQGLQFLFEYFSETQRNKGNFPGRFSGRQFSNSRSEMNVSTLELGDSALYLCASSLDSGTEAFFGQGTRLTVV.

V is TRBV5-6 and J is TRBJ2-5; 7 nucleotides match TRBD1. The CDR3 is 15 residues long. CDR1 SGHDT and CDR2 YYEEEE come from the germline V gene. Trimming removed 3 bases from V and 6 bases from J; junction bases left unmatched: 11. DNA of the CDR3: TGTGCCAGCAGCTCACCCGGACAGGAGGAGAAGACCCAGTACTTC. It encodes CASSSPGQEEKTQYF.

The chain employs TRBV7-9 and TRBJ2-3; D assignment may be TRBD1 or TRBD2 (5 bases each). With 5 bases removed from V and 4 bases from J, the gap between germline ends came to 22 bases. CDR3 length equals 17 residues. Germline CDR1 is SEHNR and CDR2 is FQNEAQ (reference sequence). The DNA for the CDR3 is TGTGCCAGCAGCCCCCCCTCGGGGCGCGAGCAGGCAGATACGCAGTATTTT. This sequence encodes CASSPPSGREQADTQYF.

This clonotype came up once. The genes are TRBV7-3 and TRBJ2-2, with D perhaps TRBD2 (6 bases). The CDR3 contains 15 residues. Trimming removed 6 bases at V and 5 bases at J, with 16 bases between. From germline, CDR1 is SGHTA and CDR2 FQGTGA. As DNA, the CDR3 is TGTGCCAGCAGGAGTACACGGGAGCGAACCGGGGAGCTGTTTTTT. This encodes CASRSTRERTGELFF.

The rearrangement joins TRBV28 to TRBJ2-7; TRBD2 aligns across 8 bases. Trimming at V came to 7 bases and at J to 5 bases, leaving 16 bases not matched to a gene. Germline CDR1 reads MDHEN; CDR2 reads SYDVKM. The length of the CDR3 is 16 residues. The DNA of the CDR3 is TGTGCCAGCACTGCATACGGGGCGGGAGGAAGCCACGAGCAGTACTTC. Translating gives CASTAYGAGGSHEQYF.

The chain recombines TRBV12-3 or TRBV12-4 with TRBJ2-7, with 9 bases identical to TRBD2. Unmatched junction bases numbered 5, after V lost 2 bases and J lost 3 bases. This CDR3 region has 15 residues. The CDR3 sequence is CASSLWASGIYEQYF. The CDR3 nucleotides are TGTGCCAGCAGTTTATGGGCTAGCGGGATCTACGAGCAGTACTTC.

The V gene is TRBV5-1, the J gene TRBJ2-5, with a tentative D call TRBD2 (6 bases). Germline assignment: CDR1 SGHRS and CDR2 YFSETQ. Trimming left V 4 bases short and J 5 bases short, with 12 bases between. This CDR3 region has 13 residues. The CDR3 sequence: CASSGSSGETQYF. The DNA for the CDR3 is TGCGCCAGCAGCGGATCCAGCGGGGAGACCCAGTACTTC.

The chain recombines TRBV29-1 with TRBJ2-1, with TRBD2 identical over 7 bases. Germline CDR1 is SQVTM and CDR2 is ANQGSEA. The CDR3 loop spans 15 amino acids. Trimming removed 6 bases from V and 8 bases from J; junction bases left unmatched: 16. The CDR3 DNA reads TGCAGCGTCCAAAGGCCGCGGGAGCGCATGGATGAGCAGTTCTTC. Its protein is CSVQRPRERMDEQFF.

This clonotype was found a few times. The J gene is TRBJ1-2, the V gene TRBV2; the D gene is possibly TRBD1 (6 bases). Trimming stripped 4 bases from V and 4 bases from J, with 13 bases between. Germline V gene sequence: CDR1 SNHLY, CDR2 FYNNEI. This CDR3 has 14 amino acids. CDR3 sequence (DNA): TGTGCCAGCAGTGTGGTACAGGGACCCTATGGCTACACCTTC. Encoded protein: CASSVVQGPYGYTF.

Only a few counts were recorded for this clonotype. The CDR3 is CASSLPDSNTGELFF. DNA for the CDR3: TGTGCCAGCAGTCTGCCAGATTCGAACACCGGGGAGCTGTTTTTT. V usage is TRBV12-3 or TRBV12-4 and J usage is TRBJ2-2, with D uncertain. Between the trimmed V and J ends, which lost 5 bases and 0 bases, there was a span of 10 bases. The CDR3 totals 15 residues.

This clonotype was observed a few times. The chain carries TRBV10-2 and TRBJ2-2; a possible D gene is TRBD2 (6 bases). CDR3 length: 14 residues. V lost 5 bases and J lost 2, with 9 bases in between. Per germline, CDR1 WSHSY and CDR2 SAAADI. CDR3 residues: CASSKGTNTGELFF. CDR3 in DNA: TGCGCCAGCAGTAAGGGGACTAACACCGGGGAGCTGTTTTTT.

This clonotype was counted a few times. The V and J genes are TRBV29-1 and TRBJ2-5; the match to TRBD2 covers 7 bases. Looked up from germline, CDR1 is SQVTM and CDR2 is ANQGSEA. Losses at the gene ends were 5 bases for V and 0 bases for J; bases not matched to a gene: 3. There are 13 residues in the CDR3. CDR3 amino acids: CSVWEGYQETQYF. The CDR3 nucleotides are TGCAGCGTTTGGGAGGGATACCAAGAGACCCAGTACTTC.

V is TRBV6-2 or TRBV6-3 and J is TRBJ2-1, with 13 bases aligning to TRBD2. This CDR3 comprises 20 residues. Germline lookup yields CDR1 MNHEY and CDR2 SVGEGT. Trimming at V came to 4 bases and at J to 7 bases, leaving 19 bases not matched to a gene. The CDR3 spells CASSLGVGTSGGATWNEQFF. As DNA, the CDR3 is TGTGCCAGCAGTTTAGGCGTCGGTACTAGCGGGGGGGCGACTTGGAATGAGCAGTTCTTC.

This clonotype has more than one count but fewer than ten. The chain uses TRBV29-1 and TRBJ2-3; 11 positions match TRBD2. J lost 0 bases, V lost 4 bases, and 3 bases had no gene match. The CDR3 covers 15 residues. Germline V lookup: CDR1 SQVTM, CDR2 ANQGSEA. The CDR3, as DNA: TGCAGCGTTGCGGGACTAGCGGCTAGCACAGATACGCAGTATTTT. This encodes CSVAGLAASTDTQYF.

V is TRBV6-6 and J is TRBJ2-1; D assignment may be TRBD1 or TRBD2 (5 bases each). V lost 4 bases to trimming and J lost 4 bases, with 14 bases between them. This CDR3 has 15 amino acids. CDR1 is MNHNY and CDR2 is SVGAGI in the germline V gene (reference sequence). CDR3 sequence: CASSFEGSGYNEQFF. The CDR3 bases are TGTGCCAGCAGTTTCGAGGGGTCAGGGTACAATGAGCAGTTCTTC.

This clonotype showed up just a few times. V and J are TRBV4-1 and TRBJ2-7; D gene ambiguous. Trimming left V 0 bases short and J 3 bases short, with 6 bases between. Germline V gene data show CDR1 as MGHRA and CDR2 as YSYEKL. CDR3 length equals 13 residues. The CDR3 loop is CASSQDHDYEQYF. The CDR3 DNA sequence: TGCGCCAGCAGCCAAGATCACGACTACGAGCAGTACTTC.

Only a few counts were recorded for this clonotype. The chain is built from TRBV5-1 and TRBJ2-3; D is possibly TRBD2 (6 bases). The V and J ends lost 0 bases and 2 bases respectively, with 13 bases between them. Per germline, CDR1 SGHRS and CDR2 YFSETQ. The CDR3 consists of 16 residues. CDR3 nucleotide sequence: TGCGCCAGCAGCTTGGGTGCGGGAACCAACACAGATACGCAGTATTTT. It specifies CASSLGAGTNTDTQYF.

The V and J genes are TRBV7-3 and TRBJ2-1, with D possibly TRBD1 on 6 matching bases. The CDR3 contains 14 residues. Trimming left V 5 bases short and J 5 bases short, with 13 bases between. From germline, CDR1 is SGHTA and CDR2 FQGTGA. CDR3 nucleotide sequence: TGTGCCAGCAGCATTGACAGGAACCACAATGAGCAGTTCTTC. Translated, it gives CASSIDRNHNEQFF.

The rearrangement links TRBV4-2 to TRBJ1-1, with D hard to call. CDR1 and CDR2 (germline): LGHNA, YNFKEQ. V was pared by 2 bases and J by 1 base, with 5 bases between. The CDR3 has 13 residues. Here the CDR3 reads CASSQPKNTEAFF. In nucleotides, the CDR3 is TGTGCCAGCAGCCAACCCAAGAACACTGAAGCTTTCTTT.

This clonotype has a handful of counts. The rearrangement uses TRBV7-8 and TRBJ2-7; 9 bases are a match to TRBD2. J was trimmed by 3 bases and V by 2 bases; bases with no gene match: 2. The CDR3 runs 14 residues. Germline loops: CDR1 SGHVS, CDR2 FQNEAQ. The CDR3: CASSLSTSGYEQYF. The CDR3 nucleotides are TGTGCCAGCAGCTTATCGACTAGCGGCTACGAGCAGTACTTC.

This clonotype was picked up a small number of times. The chain couples TRBV5-1 to TRBJ2-1; 9 nucleotides line up with TRBD1. This CDR3 contains 18 residues. J was trimmed by 5 bases and V by 3 bases; bases with no gene match: 15. Germline V gives CDR1 SGHRS, CDR2 YFSETQ. The CDR3 spells CASSYFVQPGQGDNEQFF. The DNA of the CDR3 is TGCGCCAGCAGCTATTTTGTCCAACCGGGACAGGGAGACAATGAGCAGTTCTTC.

This clonotype was found a few times. The rearrangement uses TRBV7-9 and TRBJ2-5, with D hard to call. CDR1 is SEHNR and CDR2 is FQNEAQ in the germline V gene (reference sequence). There are 13 residues in the CDR3. Trimming shortened V by 0 bases and J by 3 bases, and 5 bases separated the two germline ends. The CDR3 nucleotides read TGTGCCAGCAGCTTAGCGAACGAAGAGACCCAGTACTTC. Amino acid sequence: CASSLANEETQYF.

The gene calls are TRBV7-8 and TRBJ1-6; tentative D call: TRBD1 (6 bases). CDR3 length: 15 residues. The ends were cut back, 1 base at V and 10 bases at J, with 14 bases in the middle. Germline CDR1 and CDR2: SGHVS and FQNEAQ. The CDR3 nucleotides are TGTGCCAGCAGCTTAGGTGCGGGGGGCGCGTCACCCCTCCACTTT. Residues: CASSLGAGGASPLHF.

The chain uses TRBV5-1 and TRBJ2-3, with 7 bases that match TRBD1. Trimming cost V 3 bases and J 4 bases; bases outside gene matches: 5. The CDR3 has 14 residues. CDR1 is SGHRS, CDR2 YFSETQ, per germline. CDR3 amino acids: CASSWRQGSDTQYF. CDR3 DNA sequence: TGCGCCAGCAGCTGGAGACAGGGATCAGATACGCAGTATTTT.